The sample holds one count of the clone carrying this TCR beta chain. Per the germline V gene, CDR1 is SNHLY and CDR2 is FYNNEI. The CDR3 totals 14 residues. The junction had 9 bases not matched to a gene; V was cut back by 7 bases and J by 3 bases. The record originates from a study of blood T cells in healthy people across ages. Alongside a J-beta primer mix, a sample-barcoded 5' primer served in a second PCR lasting about 7 to 11 cycles. TCRdb reprocessed the 5' RACE reads with MiXCR, giving one entry per CDR3 protein. The table shows some 800,000 distinct CDR3 sequences, with around 25% occurring only once. The same sample was also studied in work on T cells of mothers and their children. From that second work: Maternal samples each gave over 9 million TCR beta CDR3 reads, and child samples approximately 3 million each. Compared with unrelated pairs, related mother-child pairs had slightly higher, non-significant overlap. Not a single persistent microchimeric T cell clone was detected.

The chain carries TRBV2 and TRBJ2-7; 7 bases align to TRBD2. Sequencing was done on a sample of blood. The TCR sequence derives from a boy younger than 18 in good health. CDR3 region: CASIRAGAFYEQYF. DNA for the CDR3: TGTGCCAGCATCAGGGCGGGAGCCTTCTACGAGCAGTACTTC.